This T cell receptor beta chain was observed in a study of breast tumors, draining lymph nodes, adjacent tissues. Study conclusions and caveats: Findings are consistent with lymph node origin and intratumoral expansion of most tumor T cells.

Axillary draining lymph nodes of breast cancer patients supplied the node samples. With V trimmed by 0 bases and J by 2 bases, 10 bases remained unmatched. The CDR3 runs to 17 residues. The germline V gene encodes CDR1 ENHRY and CDR2 SYGVKD. In its sample, this clonotype was seen many times. Its antigen is not identified. TCRdb called the multiplex PCR reads again in MiXCR, with one record for every CDR3 protein. The sample contains 290,000 or so distinct CDR3 sequences, 30% to 35% of which appear only once. Sequencing was performed on axillary lymph node tissue. The sequence was collected from a female donor with breast cancer. Some clones in this sample may be carry-over from other donors' samples. The chain couples TRBV10-3 to TRBJ2-7; 7 nucleotides align to TRBD2. The CDR3 DNA follows: TGTGCCATCAGTGAGTCGAGGGAACTAGCGAGACCCTACGAGCAGTACTTC. Its protein is CAISESRELARPYEQYF.